This T cell receptor beta chain was recovered during a study of T cell repertoires in cytomegalovirus infection. Germline V CDR1 and CDR2: MDHEN, SYDVKM. The CDR3 is 14 residues long. Trimming cost V 4 bases and J 4 bases, with 10 bases left between them. TCRdb called the reads again in MiXCR, with one record for every CDR3 protein. The data contain about 740,000 distinct CDR3 sequences, about a third of them singletons. This TCR was recovered from a human donor in good health (CMV status not recorded). Some clones in this sample may be carry-over from other donors' samples. Sequencing was carried out using PBMCs. The chain links TRBV28 to TRBJ2-2; perhaps TRBD1 as D (6 bases). The CDR3 reads CASSSPDSTGELFF. Written as DNA, the CDR3 is TGTGCCAGCAGTTCCCCGGACAGCACCGGGGAGCTGTTTTTT. Full variable domain (remainder filled in from reference TRBV28 and TRBJ2-2): DVKVTQSSRYLVKRTGEKVFLECVQDMDHENMFWYRQDPGLGLRLIYFSYDVKMKEKGDIPEGYSVSREKKERFSLILESASTNQTSMYLCASSSPDSTGELFFGEGSRLTVL.